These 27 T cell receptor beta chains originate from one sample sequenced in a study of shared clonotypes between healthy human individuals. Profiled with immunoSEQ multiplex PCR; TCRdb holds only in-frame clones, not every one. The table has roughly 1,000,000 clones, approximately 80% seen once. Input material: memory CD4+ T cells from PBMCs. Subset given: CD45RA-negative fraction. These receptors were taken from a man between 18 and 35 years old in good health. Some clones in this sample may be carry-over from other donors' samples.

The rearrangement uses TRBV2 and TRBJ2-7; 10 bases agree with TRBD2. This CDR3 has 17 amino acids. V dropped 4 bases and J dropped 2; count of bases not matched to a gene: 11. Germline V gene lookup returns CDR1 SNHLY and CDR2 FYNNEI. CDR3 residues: CASSVKREGRRTYEQYF. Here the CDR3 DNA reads TGTGCCAGCAGTGTAAAGCGGGAGGGCCGTAGGACCTACGAGCAGTACTTC.

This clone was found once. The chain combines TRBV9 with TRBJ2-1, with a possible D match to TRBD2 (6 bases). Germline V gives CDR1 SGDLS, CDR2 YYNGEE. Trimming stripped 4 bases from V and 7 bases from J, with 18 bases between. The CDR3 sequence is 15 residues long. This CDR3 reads CASSQNPGLRNEQFF. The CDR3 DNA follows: TGTGCCAGCAGCCAGAACCCGGGACTCCGGAATGAGCAGTTCTTC.

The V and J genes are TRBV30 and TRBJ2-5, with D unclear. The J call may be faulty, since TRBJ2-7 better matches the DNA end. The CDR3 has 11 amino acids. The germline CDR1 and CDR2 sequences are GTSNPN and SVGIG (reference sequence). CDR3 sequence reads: CAWSERYEQYF. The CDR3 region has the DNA TGTGCCTGGAGTGAGAGATACGAGCAGTACTTC.

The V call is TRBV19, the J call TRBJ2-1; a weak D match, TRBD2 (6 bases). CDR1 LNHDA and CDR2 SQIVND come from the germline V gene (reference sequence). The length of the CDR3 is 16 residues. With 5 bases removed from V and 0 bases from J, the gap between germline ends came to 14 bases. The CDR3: CASSVEGSLSYNEQFF. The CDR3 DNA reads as TGTGCCAGTAGTGTGGAGGGTTCCCTCTCCTACAATGAGCAGTTCTTC.

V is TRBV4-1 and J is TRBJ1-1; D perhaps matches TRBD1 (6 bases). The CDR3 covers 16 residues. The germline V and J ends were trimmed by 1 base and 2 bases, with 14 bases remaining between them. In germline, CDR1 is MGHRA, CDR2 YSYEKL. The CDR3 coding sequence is TGCGCCAGCAGCCAAGGGGGAAGGGGGGCAAACACTGAAGCTTTCTTT. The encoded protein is CASSQGGRGANTEAFF.

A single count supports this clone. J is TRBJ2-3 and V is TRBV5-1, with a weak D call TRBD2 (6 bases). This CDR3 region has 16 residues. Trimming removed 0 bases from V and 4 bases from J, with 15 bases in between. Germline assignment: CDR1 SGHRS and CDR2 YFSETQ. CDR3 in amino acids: CASSLGVAESADTQYF. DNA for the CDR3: TGCGCCAGCAGCTTGGGGGTAGCGGAGAGCGCAGATACGCAGTATTTT.

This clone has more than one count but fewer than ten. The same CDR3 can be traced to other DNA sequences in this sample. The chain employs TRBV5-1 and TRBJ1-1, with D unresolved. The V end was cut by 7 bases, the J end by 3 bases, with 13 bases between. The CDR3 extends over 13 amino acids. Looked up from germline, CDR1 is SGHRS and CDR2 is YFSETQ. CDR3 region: CASSSTGDTEAFF. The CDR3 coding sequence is TGCGCCAGCTCTTCAACTGGGGACACTGAAGCTTTCTTT.

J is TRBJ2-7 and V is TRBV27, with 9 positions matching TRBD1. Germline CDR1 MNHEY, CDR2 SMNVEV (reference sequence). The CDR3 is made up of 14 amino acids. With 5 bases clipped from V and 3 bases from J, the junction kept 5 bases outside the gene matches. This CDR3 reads CASSPRTGDYEQYF. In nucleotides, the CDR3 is TGTGCCAGCAGTCCCCGGACAGGGGACTACGAGCAGTACTTC.

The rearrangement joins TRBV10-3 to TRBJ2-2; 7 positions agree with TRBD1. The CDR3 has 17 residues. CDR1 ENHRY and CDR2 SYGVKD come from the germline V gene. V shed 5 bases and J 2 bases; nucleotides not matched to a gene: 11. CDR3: CAISSAEGAVNTGELFF. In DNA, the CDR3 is TGTGCCATCAGTTCCGCCGAGGGGGCGGTCAACACCGGGGAGCTGTTTTTT.

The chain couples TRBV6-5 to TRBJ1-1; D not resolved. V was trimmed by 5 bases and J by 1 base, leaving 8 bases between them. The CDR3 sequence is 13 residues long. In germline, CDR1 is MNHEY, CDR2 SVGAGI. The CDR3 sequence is CASSRITNTEAFF. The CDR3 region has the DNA TGTGCCAGCAGTCGGATCACGAACACTGAAGCTTTCTTT.

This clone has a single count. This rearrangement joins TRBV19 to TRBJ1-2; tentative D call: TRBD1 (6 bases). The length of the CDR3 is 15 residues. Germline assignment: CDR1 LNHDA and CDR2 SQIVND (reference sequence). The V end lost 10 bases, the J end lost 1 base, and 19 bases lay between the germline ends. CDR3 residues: CATLRDNFVNYGYTF. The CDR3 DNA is TGTGCCACCCTGAGGGACAACTTCGTTAACTATGGCTACACCTTC. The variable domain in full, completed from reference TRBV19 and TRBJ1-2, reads DGGITQSPKYLFRKEGQNVTLSCEQNLNHDAMYWYRQDPGQGLRLIYYSQIVNDFQKGDIAEGYSVSREKKESFPLTVTSAQKNPTAFYLCATLRDNFVNYGYTFGSGTRLTVV.

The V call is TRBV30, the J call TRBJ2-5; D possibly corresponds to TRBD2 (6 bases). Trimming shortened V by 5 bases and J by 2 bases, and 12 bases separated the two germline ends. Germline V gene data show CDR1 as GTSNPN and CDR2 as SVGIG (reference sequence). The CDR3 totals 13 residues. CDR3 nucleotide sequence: TGTGCCTGGGGGGACTCCGATCAAGAGACCCAGTACTTC. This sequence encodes CAWGDSDQETQYF. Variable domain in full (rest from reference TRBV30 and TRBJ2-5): SQTIHQWPATLVQPVGSPLSLECTVEGTSNPNLYWYRQAAGRGLQLLFYSVGIGQISSEVPQNLSASRPQDRQFILSSKKLLLSDSGFYLCAWGDSDQETQYFGPGTRLLVL.

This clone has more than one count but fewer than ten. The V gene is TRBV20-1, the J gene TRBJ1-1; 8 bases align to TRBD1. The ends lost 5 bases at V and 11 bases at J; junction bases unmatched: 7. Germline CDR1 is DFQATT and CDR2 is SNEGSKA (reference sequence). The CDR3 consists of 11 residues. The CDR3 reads CSAWEDRGAFF. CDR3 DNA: TGCAGTGCTTGGGAAGACAGGGGCGCTTTCTTT.

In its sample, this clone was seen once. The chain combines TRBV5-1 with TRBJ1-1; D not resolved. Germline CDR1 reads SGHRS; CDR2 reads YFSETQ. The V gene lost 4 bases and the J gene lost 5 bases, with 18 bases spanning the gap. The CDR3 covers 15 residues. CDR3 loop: CASSRDVGSSTEAFF. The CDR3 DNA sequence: TGCGCCAGCAGCCGCGATGTGGGCAGCTCAACTGAAGCTTTCTTT.

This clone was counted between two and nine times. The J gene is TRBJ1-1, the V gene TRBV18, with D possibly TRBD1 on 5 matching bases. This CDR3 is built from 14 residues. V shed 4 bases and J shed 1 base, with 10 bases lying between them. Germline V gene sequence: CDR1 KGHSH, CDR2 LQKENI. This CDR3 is CASSQGAWNTEAFF. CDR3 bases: TGTGCCAGCTCACAAGGGGCTTGGAACACTGAAGCTTTCTTT. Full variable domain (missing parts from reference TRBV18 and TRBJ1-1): NAGVMQNPRHLVRRRGQEARLRCSPMKGHSHVYWYRQLPEEGLKFMVYLQKENIIDESGMPKERFSAEFPKEGPSILRIQQVVRGDSAAYFCASSQGAWNTEAFFGQGTRLTVV.

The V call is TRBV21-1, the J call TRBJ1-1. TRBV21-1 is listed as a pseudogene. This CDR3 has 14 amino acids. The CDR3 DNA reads TGTGCCAGCAGCAATTCGGAAATGAACACTGAAGCTTTCTTT. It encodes CASSNSEMNTEAFF.

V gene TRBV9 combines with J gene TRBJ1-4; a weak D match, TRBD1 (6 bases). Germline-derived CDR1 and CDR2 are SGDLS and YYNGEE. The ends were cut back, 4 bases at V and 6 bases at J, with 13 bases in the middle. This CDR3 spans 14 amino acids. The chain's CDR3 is CASSPYGGDEKLFF. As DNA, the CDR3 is TGTGCCAGCAGCCCCTATGGGGGCGATGAAAAACTGTTTTTT. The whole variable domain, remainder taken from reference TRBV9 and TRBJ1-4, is DSGVTQTPKHLITATGQRVTLRCSPRSGDLSVYWYQQSLDQGLQFLIQYYNGEERAKGNILERFSAQQFPDLHSELNLSSLELGDSALYFCASSPYGGDEKLFFGSGTQLSVL.

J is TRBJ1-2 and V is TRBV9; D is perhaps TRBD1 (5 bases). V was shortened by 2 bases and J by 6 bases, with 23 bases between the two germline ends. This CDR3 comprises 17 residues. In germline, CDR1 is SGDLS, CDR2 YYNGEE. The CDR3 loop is CASSVLERRAPGDGYTF. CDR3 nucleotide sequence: TGTGCCAGCAGCGTTTTAGAGCGCAGGGCGCCGGGAGATGGCTACACCTTC.

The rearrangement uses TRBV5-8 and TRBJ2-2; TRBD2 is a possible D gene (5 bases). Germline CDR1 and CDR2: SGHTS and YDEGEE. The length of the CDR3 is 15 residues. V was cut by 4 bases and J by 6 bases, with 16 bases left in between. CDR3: CASSPRVPRPGELFF. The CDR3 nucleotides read TGTGCCAGCAGCCCGAGGGTCCCGCGCCCCGGGGAGCTGTTTTTT. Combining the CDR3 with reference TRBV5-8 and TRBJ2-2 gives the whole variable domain EAGVTQSPTHLIKTRGQQATLRCSPISGHTSVYWYQQALGLGLQFLLWYDEGEERNRGNFPPRFSGRQFPNYSSELNVNALELEDSALYLCASSPRVPRPGELFFGEGSRLTVL.

As DNA, the CDR3 is TGCGCCAGCAGCGACGGCATGAACACTGAAGCTTTCTTT. Amino acids: CASSDGMNTEAFF. V is TRBV5-1 and J is TRBJ1-1; D unresolved. With 4 bases removed from V and 0 bases from J, the gap between germline ends came to 7 bases. Per the germline V gene, CDR1 is SGHRS and CDR2 is YFSETQ. The length of the CDR3 is 13 residues.

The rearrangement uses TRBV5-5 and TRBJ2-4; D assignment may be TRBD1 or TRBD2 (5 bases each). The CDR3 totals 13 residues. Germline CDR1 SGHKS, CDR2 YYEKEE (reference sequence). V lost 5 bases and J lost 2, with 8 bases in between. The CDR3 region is CASRGEPKNIQYF. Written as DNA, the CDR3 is TGTGCCAGCAGGGGGGAGCCCAAAAACATTCAGTACTTC.

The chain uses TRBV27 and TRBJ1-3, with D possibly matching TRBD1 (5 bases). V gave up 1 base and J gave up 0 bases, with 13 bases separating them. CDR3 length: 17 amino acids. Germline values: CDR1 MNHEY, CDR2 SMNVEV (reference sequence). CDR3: CASSLFPPGFSGNTIYF. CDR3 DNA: TGTGCCAGCAGTTTATTCCCACCAGGGTTCTCTGGAAACACCATATATTTT.

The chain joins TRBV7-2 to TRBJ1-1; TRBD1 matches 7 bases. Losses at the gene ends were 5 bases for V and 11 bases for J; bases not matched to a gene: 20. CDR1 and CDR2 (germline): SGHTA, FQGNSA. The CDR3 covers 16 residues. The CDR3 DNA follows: TGTGCCAGCAGCCCACGACAGGGCCCCTCTCTAGGGAAGGCTTTCTTT. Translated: CASSPRQGPSLGKAFF.

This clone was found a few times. In DNA, the CDR3 is TGTGCCAGCAGTCTAGCGGGAGTAAGAAACGAGCAGTACTTC. Translating gives CASSLAGVRNEQYF. V and J are TRBV28 and TRBJ2-7; TRBD2 matches at 10 bases. Germline V gene data show CDR1 as MDHEN and CDR2 as SYDVKM. The CDR3 has 14 amino acids. V lost 5 bases and J lost 5; bases outside the gene matches: 6.

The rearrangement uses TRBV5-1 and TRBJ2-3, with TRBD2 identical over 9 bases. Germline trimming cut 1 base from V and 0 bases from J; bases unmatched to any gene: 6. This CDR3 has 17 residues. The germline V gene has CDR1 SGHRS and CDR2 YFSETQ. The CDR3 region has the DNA TGCGCCAGCAGCTTGTTCGTAGCGGGAGCTAGCACAGATACGCAGTATTTT. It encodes CASSLFVAGASTDTQYF.

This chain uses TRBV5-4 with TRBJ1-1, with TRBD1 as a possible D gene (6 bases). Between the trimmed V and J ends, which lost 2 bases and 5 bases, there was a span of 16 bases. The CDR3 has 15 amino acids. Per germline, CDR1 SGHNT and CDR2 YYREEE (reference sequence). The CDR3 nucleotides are TGTGCCAGCAGCTTAGATCGGGGGGCACAGACTGAAGCTTTCTTT. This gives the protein CASSLDRGAQTEAFF. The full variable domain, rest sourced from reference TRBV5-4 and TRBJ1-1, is ETGVTQSPTHLIKTRGQQVTLRCSSQSGHNTVSWYQQALGQGPQFIFQYYREEENGRGNFPPRFSGLQFPNYSSELNVNALELDDSALYLCASSLDRGAQTEAFFGQGTRLTVV.

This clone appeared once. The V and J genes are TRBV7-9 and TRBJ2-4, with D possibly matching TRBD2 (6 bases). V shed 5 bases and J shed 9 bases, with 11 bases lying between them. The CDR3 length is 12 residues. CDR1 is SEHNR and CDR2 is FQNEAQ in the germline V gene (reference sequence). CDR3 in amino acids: CASSRDFGIQYF. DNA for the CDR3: TGTGCCAGCAGCCGGGACTTTGGCATTCAGTACTTC. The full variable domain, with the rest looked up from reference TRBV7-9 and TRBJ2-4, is DTGVSQNPRHKITKRGQNVTFRCDPISEHNRLYWYRQTLGQGPEFLTYFQNEAQLEKSRLLSDRFSAERPKGSFSTLEIQRTEQGDSAMYLCASSRDFGIQYFGAGTRLSVL.